The 24 T cell receptor beta chains in this list originate from one sample, sequenced in a study of CD8 T cells in Susac syndrome. The RNA, about 0.45 to 1 ug, was put through reverse transcription using random hexamers. TCRdb recomputed calls from the immunoSEQ multiplex PCR reads with MiXCR, one row per CDR3 protein. The sample shows about 300,000 distinct CDR3 sequences, approximately 85% of them seen only once. Sequenced input: CD8+ T cells from PBMCs. All receptors derive from a human donor with multiple sclerosis.

The chain has TRBV12-3 or TRBV12-4 and TRBJ1-3, with a weak D call TRBD1 (5 bases). The CDR3 consists of 15 residues. V lost 11 bases, J lost 4 bases, and 21 bases lay in between. In DNA, the CDR3 is TGTGCCCAACGCGGGGGGGAGTGGCCGGGAAACACCATATATTTT. Its translation: CAQRGGEWPGNTIYF.

The V gene is TRBV10-2, the J gene TRBJ1-1; D is ambiguous. The germline V gene has CDR1 WSHSY and CDR2 SAAADI. Trimming shortened V by 3 bases and J by 3 bases, and 14 bases separated the two germline ends. This CDR3 is 15 amino acids long. The CDR3 sequence is CASSEGRGRDTEAFF. In DNA, the CDR3 is TGCGCCAGCAGTGAAGGTAGAGGGAGGGACACTGAAGCTTTCTTT.

This chain links TRBV5-1 with TRBJ1-6, with D hard to call. Germline V gene lookup returns CDR1 SGHRS and CDR2 YFSETQ. The CDR3 consists of 13 residues. V was shortened by 5 bases and J by 10 bases, with 13 bases between the two germline ends. DNA for the CDR3: TGCGCCAGCAGGGAAATTGCGGAATCACCCCTCCACTTT. Amino acids: CASREIAESPLHF.

The chain has TRBV20-1 and TRBJ2-1; no reliable D call. This CDR3 is built from 14 residues. Looked up from germline, CDR1 is DFQATT and CDR2 is SNEGSKA (reference sequence). Trimming stripped 6 bases from V and 7 bases from J, with 19 bases between. In DNA, the CDR3 is TGCAGTGCCTCGGACGCAGGTCTGGGGAATGAGCAGTTCTTC. It encodes CSASDAGLGNEQFF.

The chain carries TRBV20-1 and TRBJ2-1; possible D gene TRBD2, 6 bases. Germline CDR1 is DFQATT and CDR2 is SNEGSKA (reference sequence). The CDR3 is made up of 18 amino acids. Trimming took off 4 bases at V and 0 bases at J, with 22 bases between the two ends. CDR3 sequence (DNA): TGCAGTGCTACCCCTATCCCCTTCTCGGAGGGCTCCTACAATGAGCAGTTCTTC. This translates into CSATPIPFSEGSYNEQFF.

The rearrangement uses TRBV29-1 and TRBJ2-7, with D possibly TRBD2 on 6 matching bases. Trimming took 6 bases from V and 6 from J, leaving 12 bases between them. CDR3 length equals 11 residues. Germline loops: CDR1 SQVTM, CDR2 ANQGSEA. Here the CDR3 reads CSVEGIGEQYF. The CDR3 DNA reads as TGCAGCGTGGAGGGAATCGGCGAGCAGTACTTC.

Concerning this clonotype itself: No DNA is shown, since the ends of the CDR3 on it are uncertain; the CDR3 is the one TCRdb lists. The chain recombines TRBV27 with TRBJ2-1; the table's TRBD2 call for D was not verified on the DNA. The CDR3 spans 16 amino acids, including both terminal residues. Germline V gene data show CDR1 as MNHEY and CDR2 as SMNVEV (reference sequence). CDR3 region: CASSLGTGGHYNEQFF.

The rearrangement uses TRBV6-5 and TRBJ2-1; 11 positions agree with TRBD2. Germline assignment: CDR1 MNHEY and CDR2 SVGAGI. The length of the CDR3 is 17 residues. V lost 4 bases, J lost 2 bases, and 7 bases stayed unmatched. Here the CDR3 DNA reads TGTGCCAGCAGTTCCGGGACTAGCGGCCGTACCTACAATGAGCAGTTCTTC. Amino acid sequence: CASSSGTSGRTYNEQFF.

The genes are TRBV7-9 and TRBJ1-2; the D gene is possibly TRBD1 (6 bases). The CDR3 has 13 residues. The V end was cut by 5 bases, the J end by 8 bases, with 15 bases between. The germline V gene encodes CDR1 SEHNR and CDR2 FQNEAQ (reference sequence). As DNA, the CDR3 is TGTGCCAGCAGCCTGCAAACAGGGTGGGGCTACACCTTC. The encoded protein is CASSLQTGWGYTF.

V and J are TRBV6-5 and TRBJ2-1; 7 bases are shared with TRBD2. Germline CDR1 MNHEY, CDR2 SVGAGI. V was pared by 3 bases and J by 7 bases, with 6 bases of the junction left unmatched. The CDR3 is made up of 14 amino acids. The chain's CDR3 is CASSYWSGGNEQFF. CDR3 nucleotides: TGTGCCAGCAGTTATTGGTCGGGGGGTAATGAGCAGTTCTTC.

The chain uses TRBV10-2 and TRBJ2-1, with D maybe TRBD1 (5 bases). CDR1 WSHSY and CDR2 SAAADI come from the germline V gene. The CDR3 loop spans 14 amino acids. V was clipped by 3 bases and J by 14 bases, with 20 bases between them. The CDR3 reads CASSDTQGFFGEFF. CDR3 DNA sequence: TGCGCCAGCAGTGACACGCAGGGTTTCTTTGGGGAGTTCTTC.

The rearrangement joins TRBV13 to TRBJ2-7, with D unresolved. The V end lost 0 bases, the J end lost 2 bases, and 17 bases lay between the germline ends. This CDR3 comprises 17 residues. Germline V lookup: CDR1 PRHDT, CDR2 FYEKMQ (reference sequence). In DNA form, the CDR3 reads TGTGCCAGCAGCTTAGGTGGGCAGGCGCTGGGTACCTACGAGCAGTACTTC. Its translation is CASSLGGQALGTYEQYF.

The gene calls are TRBV28 and TRBJ1-3; the D gene is possibly TRBD1 (5 bases). Trimming took off 8 bases at V and 0 bases at J, with 14 bases between the two ends. CDR1 MDHEN and CDR2 SYDVKM come from the germline V gene. This CDR3 comprises 15 residues. The CDR3: CASSEGEFSGNTIYF. The CDR3 nucleotides are TGTGCCAGCTCCGAAGGGGAATTCTCTGGAAACACCATATATTTT.

The rearrangement joins TRBV25-1 to TRBJ1-5, with D uncertain. V lost 5 bases, J lost 1 base, and 9 bases lay in between. This CDR3 is 14 amino acids long. The germline V gene has CDR1 MGHDK and CDR2 SYGVNS. The chain's CDR3 is CASSSVGSNQPQHF. CDR3 nucleotides: TGTGCCAGCAGTTCGGTGGGGAGCAATCAGCCCCAGCATTTT.

The V and J genes are TRBV7-9 and TRBJ1-1, with D maybe TRBD1 (6 bases). Trimming removed 0 bases from V and 1 base from J, with 6 bases in between. The germline gives CDR1 SEHNR, CDR2 FQNEAQ (reference sequence). CDR3 length: 14 residues. CDR3 loop: CASSLATGNTEAFF. DNA for the CDR3: TGTGCCAGCAGCTTAGCGACAGGGAACACTGAAGCTTTCTTT.

This clonotype was detected once. J is TRBJ2-1 and V is TRBV30; 11 bases are a match to TRBD2. Trimming took 0 bases from V and 8 from J; bases not matched to a gene: 12. The CDR3 loop spans 17 amino acids. Per the germline V gene, CDR1 is GTSNPN and CDR2 is SVGIG (reference sequence). CDR3 nucleotide sequence: TGTGCCTGGAGTGTATTCCCTCGTCTAGCGGGAGGAGATGAGCAGTTCTTC. Protein product: CAWSVFPRLAGGDEQFF.

J is TRBJ1-2 and V is TRBV19; a weak D match, TRBD1 (5 bases). CDR3 length: 13 residues. Germline loops: CDR1 LNHDA, CDR2 SQIVND (reference sequence). Trimming took off 7 bases at V and 3 bases at J, with 12 bases between the two ends. CDR3 region: CASTPTGYYGYTF. The CDR3 nucleotides are TGTGCCAGTACCCCAACAGGTTACTATGGCTACACCTTC.

The gene calls are TRBV28 and TRBJ2-7; 7 bases match TRBD2. Per the germline V gene, CDR1 is MDHEN and CDR2 is SYDVKM. The CDR3 is made up of 22 amino acids. Trimming at V came to 3 bases and at J to 0 bases, leaving 26 bases not matched to a gene. CDR3 sequence reads: CASSLAGVTQPDSSRVSYEQYF. In DNA, the CDR3 is TGTGCCAGCAGTTTGGCGGGGGTTACCCAACCCGACTCATCAAGAGTCTCCTACGAGCAGTACTTC. The full variable domain, in which reference TRBV28 and TRBJ2-7 provide the parts outside the CDR3, is DVKVTQSSRYLVKRTGEKVFLECVQDMDHENMFWYRQDPGLGLRLIYFSYDVKMKEKGDIPEGYSVSREKKERFSLILESASTNQTSMYLCASSLAGVTQPDSSRVSYEQYFGPGTRLTVT.

The rearrangement joins TRBV5-5 to TRBJ2-5; D unresolved. This CDR3 region has 11 residues. CDR1 and CDR2 from the germline V gene are SGHKS and YYEKEE (reference sequence). Trimming stripped 4 bases from V and 5 bases from J, with 6 bases between. DNA for the CDR3: TGTGCCAGCAGCCTCCCCGAGACCCAGTACTTC. It encodes CASSLPETQYF.

The chain carries TRBV20-1 and TRBJ2-3, with a tentative D call TRBD2 (5 bases). V lost 2 bases and J 4 bases, leaving 16 bases between the germline ends. The CDR3 runs 15 residues. The germline V gene has CDR1 DFQATT and CDR2 SNEGSKA (reference sequence). CDR3: CSARSNGGPSDTQYF. In nucleotides, the CDR3 is TGCAGTGCTAGATCCAATGGCGGGCCCTCAGATACGCAGTATTTT.

The chain combines TRBV30 with TRBJ1-1, with D possibly matching TRBD1 (5 bases). V lost 0 bases to trimming and J lost 0 bases, with 11 bases between them. The germline V gene has CDR1 GTSNPN and CDR2 SVGIG (reference sequence). The CDR3 contains 15 residues. The CDR3: CAWSVPTALNTEAFF. The CDR3 DNA reads TGTGCCTGGAGTGTCCCGACAGCATTGAACACTGAAGCTTTCTTT.

The DNA of the CDR3 is TGCAGTGCTAGACGGCTCAGACTAGCGGATCGCATCAATGAGCAGTTCTTC. Encoded protein: CSARRLRLADRINEQFF. This sequence joins TRBV20-1 and TRBJ2-1; 9 nucleotides line up with TRBD2. Germline V gives CDR1 DFQATT, CDR2 SNEGSKA (reference sequence). The length of the CDR3 is 17 residues. J lost 6 bases, V lost 2 bases, and 14 bases had no gene match.

This clonotype came up a few times. Here the CDR3 DNA reads TGTGCCACCTTACAAGTATACTATGGCTACACCTTC. This translates into CATLQVYYGYTF. This chain uses TRBV10-3 with TRBJ1-2; D is undetermined. The CDR3 length is 12 residues. Trimming left V 10 bases short and J 3 bases short, with 12 bases between. Germline CDR1 is ENHRY and CDR2 is SYGVKD.

The chain is built from TRBV27 and TRBJ1-2; no reliable D call. The CDR3 extends over 14 amino acids. V was trimmed by 5 bases and J by 7 bases, leaving 17 bases between them. Looked up from germline, CDR1 is MNHEY and CDR2 is SMNVEV (reference sequence). In nucleotides, the CDR3 is TGTGCCAGCAGTGCCGCCCCCTCTTCCGCTGGCTACACCTTC. Translated: CASSAAPSSAGYTF.